What follows is one T cell receptor beta chain and its context. This sample stems from a study of blood T cell repertoires in COVID-19. About the study: Collection of acute and convalescent COVID-19 samples took place in the United States, Italy and Spain. PBMCs, B-cell-depleted T cells, or T cells were the source of the cDNA or gDNA that made up the material.

Authors' processing steps: Nucleated cell counts were estimated from reference gene primer amplification. Profiling relied on immunoSEQ multiplex PCR, and the TCRdb table lists in-frame clones only, not all of them. V and J calls and clone size come straight from that table; D and trimming were deduced from the DNA. The table includes roughly 260,000 clones, more than 70% detected once. In germline, CDR1 is LGHNA, CDR2 YNFKEQ. This CDR3 is 18 amino acids long. The V and J ends lost 3 bases and 0 bases, in that order; junction bases with no gene match: 10. The sequenced sample was peripheral blood. V gene TRBV4-2 combines with J gene TRBJ2-7, with 11 bases lining up with TRBD2. This TCR was sampled from a woman younger than 35 with acute or convalescent COVID-19. The CDR3 bases are TGTGCCAGCAGCCAGCCGGGACTAGCGGAAGTCAGCTCCTACGAGCAGTACTTC. Protein sequence: CASSQPGLAEVSSYEQYF.